These T cell receptor beta chains were read from a single sample in a study of blood T cell repertoires in COVID-19. The method was immunoSEQ multiplex PCR; TCRdb's version includes in-frame clones alone and lacks a portion of them. This table holds tens of thousands of clones, approximately 90% found once. The sample taken for sequencing was peripheral blood. These receptor sequences come from a man at least 80 years old with acute or convalescent COVID-19. Each CDR3 is given with its conserved first and last residue. Each record gives: V gene, J gene, D gene, clone size, CDR3 protein, CDR3 DNA. The D gene is left open where the match is weak. Size values are once, few and many counts, or a class for expanded clones, and some rows have none.

v_gene: TRBV6-1; j_gene: TRBJ1-2; d_gene: NA; abundance: NA; CDR3aa: CASSEEELGYTF; CDR3nt: TGTGCCAGCAGTGAAGAGGAGTTAGGCTACACCTTC
v_gene: TRBV4-2; j_gene: TRBJ2-1; d_gene: NA; abundance: NA; CDR3aa: CASSQDSGTIGGNEQFF; CDR3nt: TGTGCCAGCAGCCAAGATTCGGGGACCATAGGAGGGAATGAGCAGTTCTTC
v_gene: TRBV7-8; j_gene: TRBJ2-7; d_gene: TRBD2; abundance: NA; CDR3aa: CASSPSGASGGSYEQYF; CDR3nt: TGTGCCAGCAGCCCAAGTGGTGCTAGCGGGGGCTCCTACGAGCAGTACTTC
v_gene: TRBV4-1; j_gene: TRBJ1-3; d_gene: TRBD1; abundance: NA; CDR3aa: CASTPGGTGNTIYF; CDR3nt: TGCGCCAGCACCCCAGGGGGGACTGGAAACACCATATATTTT
v_gene: TRBV6-5; j_gene: TRBJ2-1; d_gene: TRBD2; abundance: NA; CDR3aa: CASRILAGTHNEQFF; CDR3nt: TGTGCCAGCAGAATTCTAGCGGGGACTCACAATGAGCAGTTCTTC
v_gene: TRBV3-1/TRBV3-2; j_gene: TRBJ1-2; d_gene: NA; abundance: NA; CDR3aa: CASSQDLAVVSGYGYTF; CDR3nt: TGTGCCAGCAGCCAAGATCTTGCGGTCGTCAGTGGATATGGCTACACCTTC
v_gene: TRBV12-5; j_gene: TRBJ2-5; d_gene: TRBD1; abundance: NA; CDR3aa: CASGFGQAGETQYF; CDR3nt: TGTGCTAGTGGTTTCGGACAGGCAGGAGAGACCCAATACTTC
v_gene: TRBV7-6; j_gene: TRBJ2-1; d_gene: TRBD2; abundance: NA; CDR3aa: CASRGTSAREQFF; CDR3nt: TGTGCCAGCCGCGGTACTAGCGCTCGGGAGCAGTTCTTC
v_gene: TRBV18; j_gene: TRBJ1-1; d_gene: NA; abundance: few; CDR3aa: CASSPNGGGTEAFF; CDR3nt: TGTGCCAGCTCACCAAACGGGGGAGGAACTGAAGCTTTCTTT
v_gene: TRBV20-1; j_gene: TRBJ1-2; d_gene: TRBD1; abundance: NA; CDR3aa: CSASVGRGIGGYTF; CDR3nt: TGCAGTGCTAGTGTGGGCAGGGGGATAGGTGGCTACACCTTC
v_gene: TRBV6-1; j_gene: TRBJ1-2; d_gene: NA; abundance: once; CDR3aa: CASSEAGQVYGYTF; CDR3nt: TGTGCCAGCAGTGAAGCGGGACAAGTCTATGGCTACACCTTC
v_gene: TRBV27; j_gene: TRBJ2-7; d_gene: TRBD1; abundance: NA; CDR3aa: CASSSGTVVREQYF; CDR3nt: TGTGCCAGCAGTTCCGGGACAGTCGTTCGCGAGCAGTACTTC
v_gene: TRBV7-9; j_gene: TRBJ2-3; d_gene: TRBD2; abundance: NA; CDR3aa: CASSPSEGLAGFTDTQYF; CDR3nt: TGTGCCAGCAGCCCCAGCGAGGGTCTAGCGGGTTTCACAGATACGCAGTATTTT
v_gene: TRBV18; j_gene: TRBJ2-5; d_gene: TRBD2; abundance: NA; CDR3aa: CASSPPGLAGSQETQYF; CDR3nt: TGTGCCAGCTCACCACCGGGACTAGCGGGGAGCCAAGAGACCCAGTACTTC
v_gene: TRBV9; j_gene: TRBJ2-7; d_gene: NA; abundance: NA; CDR3aa: CASSVGRLGSFEQYF; CDR3nt: TGTGCCAGCAGCGTAGGGAGACTAGGGAGCTTCGAGCAGTACTTC
v_gene: TRBV27; j_gene: TRBJ2-1; d_gene: NA; abundance: NA; CDR3aa: CASRHISAGTPYNEQFF; CDR3nt: TGTGCCAGCAGACATATCTCCGCCGGGACACCTTACAATGAGCAGTTCTTC
v_gene: TRBV6-5; j_gene: TRBJ1-5; d_gene: NA; abundance: few; CDR3aa: CASSSSPQGNNQPQHF; CDR3nt: TGTGCCAGCAGTTCTTCCCCTCAGGGGAACAATCAGCCCCAGCATTTT
v_gene: TRBV6-5; j_gene: TRBJ1-1; d_gene: NA; abundance: NA; CDR3aa: CASTWGGKAEAFF; CDR3nt: TGTGCCAGCACCTGGGGGGGGAAAGCTGAAGCTTTCTTT
v_gene: TRBV2; j_gene: TRBJ1-1; d_gene: NA; abundance: NA; CDR3aa: CASSERGATEAFF; CDR3nt: TGTGCCAGCAGTGAACGGGGGGCAACTGAAGCTTTCTTT
v_gene: TRBV30; j_gene: TRBJ1-1; d_gene: TRBD1; abundance: NA; CDR3aa: CAWSVGQVNTEAFF; CDR3nt: TGTGCCTGGAGTGTGGGACAGGTGAACACTGAAGCTTTCTTT
v_gene: TRBV6-5; j_gene: TRBJ1-2; d_gene: TRBD1; abundance: NA; CDR3aa: CASRPTGEQGYTF; CDR3nt: TGTGCCAGCAGGCCGACAGGGGAGCAGGGCTACACCTTC
v_gene: TRBV7-6; j_gene: TRBJ1-2; d_gene: NA; abundance: NA; CDR3aa: CASSQAGAGGNYGYTF; CDR3nt: TGTGCCAGCAGCCAGGCAGGGGCGGGTGGGAACTATGGCTACACCTTC
v_gene: TRBV7-2; j_gene: TRBJ2-1; d_gene: TRBD2; abundance: NA; CDR3aa: CASSLTSGVYNEQFF; CDR3nt: TGTGCCAGCAGCTTGACTAGCGGGGTATACAATGAGCAGTTCTTC
v_gene: TRBV5-4; j_gene: TRBJ1-1; d_gene: NA; abundance: NA; CDR3aa: CASSGRGRGTEAFF; CDR3nt: TGTGCCAGCAGCGGCAGGGGAAGGGGCACTGAAGCTTTCTTT
v_gene: TRBV2; j_gene: TRBJ1-6; d_gene: TRBD1; abundance: NA; CDR3aa: CASTFSQGAGNSPLHF; CDR3nt: TGTGCCAGCACTTTTTCTCAGGGGGCAGGTAATTCACCCCTCCACTTT
v_gene: TRBV5-1; j_gene: TRBJ1-6; d_gene: NA; abundance: once; CDR3aa: CASSLDGVRGNSPLHF; CDR3nt: TGCGCCAGCAGCTTGGATGGAGTCCGCGGGAATTCACCCCTCCACTTT
v_gene: TRBV5-4; j_gene: TRBJ1-2; d_gene: NA; abundance: NA; CDR3aa: CASSLEGALGGYTF; CDR3nt: TGTGCCAGCAGCTTGGAAGGGGCCTTAGGTGGCTACACCTTC
v_gene: TRBV5-6; j_gene: TRBJ1-1; d_gene: NA; abundance: NA; CDR3aa: CASSFRVNTEAFF; CDR3nt: TGTGCCAGCAGCTTCCGGGTGAACACTGAAGCTTTCTTT
v_gene: TRBV19; j_gene: TRBJ2-7; d_gene: NA; abundance: NA; CDR3aa: CASSTGAEQYF; CDR3nt: TGTGCCAGTAGTACAGGGGCCGAGCAGTACTTC
v_gene: TRBV27; j_gene: TRBJ2-3; d_gene: NA; abundance: NA; CDR3aa: CASSLIGLGPDTQYF; CDR3nt: TGTGCCAGCAGCTTAATAGGGTTGGGGCCAGATACGCAGTATTTT
v_gene: TRBV3-1/TRBV3-2; j_gene: TRBJ1-2; d_gene: TRBD1; abundance: NA; CDR3aa: CASSQKRRQGYTF; CDR3nt: TGTGCCAGCAGCCAAAAACGCCGACAGGGGTACACCTTC